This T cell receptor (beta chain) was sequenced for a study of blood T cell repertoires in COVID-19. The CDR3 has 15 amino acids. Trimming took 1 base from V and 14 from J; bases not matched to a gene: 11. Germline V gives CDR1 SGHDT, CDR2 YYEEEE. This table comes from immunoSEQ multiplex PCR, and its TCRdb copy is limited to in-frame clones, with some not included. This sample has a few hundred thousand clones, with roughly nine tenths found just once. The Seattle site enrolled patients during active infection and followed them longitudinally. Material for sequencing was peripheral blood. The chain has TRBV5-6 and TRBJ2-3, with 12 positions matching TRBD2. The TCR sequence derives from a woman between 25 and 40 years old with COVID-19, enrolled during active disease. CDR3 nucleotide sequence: TGTGCCAGCAGCTTGCCTAGCGGGGGGGCCCGTTTGGCGTATTTT. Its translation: CASSLPSGGARLAYF.